These T cell receptor beta chains were read from a single sample in a study of siplizumab effects on memory and regulatory T cells. The table came from immunoSEQ multiplex PCR; TCRdb's copy has only in-frame clones and leaves some out. The sample has 75,000 to 100,000 clones, about 95% seen once. Sequencing was done on a sample of non-Treg CD4+ T cells sorted from blood. These receptors were taken from a human donor in good health. The CDR3 runs from the conserved cysteine through the conserved F or W. Fields, in order: clone size, CDR3 length, V gene, J gene, D gene, CDR3 DNA, CDR3 protein. D genes are given only for firm matches. Rows give clone size only sometimes, using once, few, many, or a class for an expanded clone.

size: .; length: 15; V: TRBV6-1; J: TRBJ2-1; D: .; DNA: TGTGCCAGCAGTGGCCTAGGGGGAGGGCCACTTGAGCAGTTCTTC; CDR3: CASSGLGGGPLEQFF
size: few; length: 13; V: TRBV10-1; J: TRBJ1-2; D: .; DNA: TGCGCCAGCAGTGCACGGGTTTTTGATGGCTACACCTTC; CDR3: CASSARVFDGYTF
size: .; length: 13; V: TRBV28; J: TRBJ2-7; D: TRBD1; DNA: TGTGCCAGCAGTTCTCCGACAGGGCGGGAGCAGTACTTC; CDR3: CASSSPTGREQYF
size: .; length: 17; V: TRBV11-2; J: TRBJ2-1; D: TRBD1; DNA: TGTGCCAGCAGCTTAGCAGGGGGGACAGGGTCCTACAATGAGCAGTTCTTC; CDR3: CASSLAGGTGSYNEQFF
size: .; length: 18; V: TRBV7-6; J: TRBJ2-5; D: TRBD2; DNA: TGTGCCAGCAGCCGAATTATAGCGGGAGCGAAACCCCAAGAGACCCAGTACTTC; CDR3: CASSRIIAGAKPQETQYF
size: .; length: 14; V: TRBV28; J: TRBJ2-1; D: .; DNA: TGTGCCAGCAGTTTGGGACAATCCTACAATGAGCAGTTCTTC; CDR3: CASSLGQSYNEQFF
size: .; length: 15; V: TRBV5-1; J: TRBJ2-1; D: .; DNA: TGCGCCAGCAGCCCAGGAGGGGGCGCAGAGAATGAGCAGTTCTTC; CDR3: CASSPGGGAENEQFF
size: .; length: 13; V: TRBV6-5; J: TRBJ1-2; D: .; DNA: TGTGCCAGCAGTTCCTATTCAAGCTATGGCTACACCTTC; CDR3: CASSSYSSYGYTF
size: .; length: 14; V: TRBV27; J: TRBJ1-5; D: .; DNA: TGTGCCAGCAGTTTTGATTCAGTCAGGCAGCCCCAGCATTTT; CDR3: CASSFDSVRQPQHF
size: .; length: 16; V: TRBV25-1; J: TRBJ2-1; D: TRBD2; DNA: TGTGCCAGCAGTGATAGGCTAGCGGGAGGCTTAGCGAAGCAGTTCTTC; CDR3: CASSDRLAGGLAKQFF
size: .; length: 13; V: TRBV7-8; J: TRBJ2-1; D: TRBD1; DNA: TGTGCCAGCACCCGAGGAACAGGGGATGAGCAGTTCTTC; CDR3: CASTRGTGDEQFF
size: .; length: 16; V: TRBV30; J: TRBJ1-1; D: .; DNA: TGTGCCTGGAGACCCCCGGGGACACAATGGCACACTGAAGCTTTCTTT; CDR3: CAWRPPGTQWHTEAFF
size: .; length: 16; V: TRBV5-1; J: TRBJ2-1; D: TRBD2; DNA: TGCGCCAGCAGCTTGGCCCCAGCGGGAGGGCCCAATGAGCAGTTCTTC; CDR3: CASSLAPAGGPNEQFF
size: .; length: 17; V: TRBV18; J: TRBJ2-6; D: .; DNA: TGTGCCAGCTCACCACCGCCTGGTCGGTCTGGGGCCAACGTCCTGACTTTC; CDR3: CASSPPPGRSGANVLTF
size: .; length: 15; V: TRBV28; J: TRBJ2-7; D: .; DNA: TGTGCCAGCAGCCTAGACGGAGGTGGGTCCTACGAGCAGTACTTC; CDR3: CASSLDGGGSYEQYF
size: .; length: 9; V: TRBV11-3; J: TRBJ2-7; D: .; DNA: TGTGCCAGCAGCGATCGGGCCTACTTC; CDR3: CASSDRAYF
size: .; length: 12; V: TRBV6-6; J: TRBJ2-5; D: .; DNA: TGTGCCAGCAGTTACGGCCCGGTGGCCCAGTACTTC; CDR3: CASSYGPVAQYF
size: once; length: 14; V: TRBV9; J: TRBJ2-1; D: .; DNA: TGTGCCAGCAGCGAACCGGGAAGTTTATATGAGCAGTTCTTC; CDR3: CASSEPGSLYEQFF
size: .; length: 16; V: TRBV4-2; J: TRBJ1-2; D: TRBD1; DNA: TGTGCCAGCAGCCAACCCGGGACAGGGAAAGACTATGGCTACACCTTC; CDR3: CASSQPGTGKDYGYTF
size: .; length: 13; V: TRBV29-1; J: TRBJ2-3; D: TRBD1; DNA: TGCAGCGCCCTCTGGGGACAGCGCGAGGCGCAGTATTTT; CDR3: CSALWGQREAQYF
size: .; length: 16; V: TRBV7-8; J: TRBJ1-5; D: .; DNA: TGTGCCAGCAGCCCCGACAGTACGGGTCAGATTCAGCCCCAGCATTTT; CDR3: CASSPDSTGQIQPQHF
size: .; length: 16; V: TRBV4-2; J: TRBJ2-1; D: TRBD2; DNA: TGTGCCAGCAGCCAAGAACGACTAGCATCTTACAATGAGCAGTTCTTC; CDR3: CASSQERLASYNEQFF
size: .; length: 16; V: TRBV2; J: TRBJ2-5; D: .; DNA: TGTGCCAGCATGTCCGCAGGAGGCCGCTTAGCAGAGACCCAGTACTTC; CDR3: CASMSAGGRLAETQYF
size: .; length: 19; V: TRBV7-9; J: TRBJ2-4; D: TRBD1; DNA: TGTGCCAGCAGCTCGGTATCGGGGACAGGGGCCATAGCCAAAAACATTCAGTACTTC; CDR3: CASSSVSGTGAIAKNIQYF
size: .; length: 15; V: TRBV4-2; J: TRBJ2-7; D: TRBD2; DNA: TGTGCCAGCAGCCAATTACTAGCGGATTCCTACGAGCAGTACTTC; CDR3: CASSQLLADSYEQYF
size: .; length: 15; V: TRBV9; J: TRBJ2-3; D: .; DNA: TGTGCCAGCAGCGTAGTGGCGGGAACCACAGATACGCAGTATTTT; CDR3: CASSVVAGTTDTQYF
size: .; length: 15; V: TRBV5-1; J: TRBJ2-5; D: .; DNA: TGCGCCAGCAGCTTATGGCAGGGACGGGAAGAGACCCAGTACTTC; CDR3: CASSLWQGREETQYF
size: .; length: 19; V: TRBV28; J: TRBJ1-2; D: .; DNA: TGTGCCAGCAGATTAGGGGGGGGAGGCGGTCCGATACCGCTATACGGCTACACCTTC; CDR3: CASRLGGGGGPIPLYGYTF
size: .; length: 14; V: TRBV28; J: TRBJ2-1; D: .; DNA: TGTGCCAGCAGACGTCCCGGGGGCTACAATGAGCAGTTCTTC; CDR3: CASRRPGGYNEQFF
size: .; length: 15; V: TRBV9; J: TRBJ2-5; D: TRBD2; DNA: TGTGCCAGCAGCCCCCCGGGACTAGCCAAAGAGACCCAGTACTTC; CDR3: CASSPPGLAKETQYF
size: .; length: 15; V: TRBV25-1; J: TRBJ2-1; D: TRBD2; DNA: TGTGCCAGCAGTCAACGCGGGGGTTCCTACAATGAGCAGTTCTTC; CDR3: CASSQRGGSYNEQFF
size: .; length: 13; V: TRBV29-1; J: TRBJ1-2; D: .; DNA: TGCAGCGTTGAAGTCGGCGTTGACTATGGCTACACCTTC; CDR3: CSVEVGVDYGYTF
size: .; length: 17; V: TRBV9; J: TRBJ2-5; D: TRBD2; DNA: TGTGCCAGCAGCCCCTTCCCGACTAGCGGGTACCAAGAGACCCAGTACTTC; CDR3: CASSPFPTSGYQETQYF
size: .; length: 12; V: TRBV11-1; J: TRBJ2-1; D: .; DNA: TGTGCCAGCAGCTTTTACCGGAATGAGCAGTTCTTC; CDR3: CASSFYRNEQFF
size: .; length: 15; V: TRBV7-3; J: TRBJ2-3; D: TRBD2; DNA: TGTGCCAGCAGCTTAACTAGCGGGACCACAGATACGCAGTATTTT; CDR3: CASSLTSGTTDTQYF
size: .; length: 17; V: TRBV21-1; J: TRBJ2-1; D: .; DNA: TGTGCCAGCAGCAAAGAATTTGGCGTCAGGCAGGACAATGAGCAGTTCTTC; CDR3: CASSKEFGVRQDNEQFF